This is a list of T cell receptor beta chains from one sample in a study of spatial heterogeneity in lung cancer. From the 5' RACE reads, TCRdb called clonotypes with MiXCR, one entry per CDR3 protein. The repertoire has roughly 6,000 distinct CDR3 sequences, 15% to 20% of them found once; the top ten carry 15% to 20%. Sequencing was performed on normal lung tissue next to the tumor, taken at surgery. The receptors come from a male donor with early-stage non-small cell lung cancer. CDR3s include the opening cysteine and the closing phenylalanine or tryptophan. A D gene is named only where the DNA matches it firmly. Clone size appears in some rows only: once, few, many, or a class for an expanded clone.

d_call	clone_size	j_call	v_call	cdr3_aa	cdr3_nt
TRBD1	large	TRBJ1-1	TRBV11-2	CASSLGTGRAEAFF	TGTGCCAGCAGCTTAGGGACAGGGAGAGCAGAAGCTTTCTTT
TRBD1	medium-sized	TRBJ1-2	TRBV30	CAWASQGANGYTF	TGTGCCTGGGCAAGTCAGGGGGCTAATGGCTACACCTTC
.	few	TRBJ2-7	TRBV6-2/TRBV6-3	CASTGAYEQYF	TGTGCCAGCACTGGAGCCTACGAGCAGTACTTC
.	.	TRBJ2-2	TRBV4-1	CASGLPGQTTTGELFF	TGCGCCAGCGGACTACCCGGACAGACAACCACCGGGGAGCTGTTTTTT
TRBD1	.	TRBJ2-7	TRBV5-4	CASRRGTDYEQYF	TGTGCCAGCAGAAGAGGGACAGACTACGAGCAGTACTTC
.	.	TRBJ2-5	TRBV5-1	CASSRELQETQYF	TGCGCCAGCAGCCGGGAGCTACAAGAGACCCAGTACTTC
.	.	TRBJ1-3	TRBV7-9	CASSLQGPGNTIYF	TGTGCCAGCAGCTTACAGGGTCCTGGAAACACCATATATTTT
.	medium-sized	TRBJ2-7	TRBV7-9	CASSPFPTDSYEQYF	TGTGCCAGCAGCCCCTTCCCGACAGACTCCTACGAGCAGTACTTC
.	.	TRBJ1-4	TRBV7-9	CASSLGGGRVGEKLFF	TGTGCCAGCAGCTTAGGAGGAGGCAGGGTCGGTGAAAAACTGTTTTTT
.	few	TRBJ1-1	TRBV9	CASSVFQAKNTEAFF	TGTGCCAGCAGCGTATTCCAGGCGAAGAACACTGAAGCTTTCTTT
TRBD2	medium-sized	TRBJ2-3	TRBV30	CAWSRAGGGVTQYF	TGTGCCTGGAGCAGGGCGGGAGGCGGAGTCACGCAGTATTTT
.	medium-sized	TRBJ2-7	TRBV29-1	CSVGHGSYEQYF	TGCAGCGTCGGACACGGATCATACGAGCAGTACTTC
TRBD2	medium-sized	TRBJ2-3	TRBV11-2	CASSLVLAVLDTQYF	TGTGCCAGCAGCTTAGTACTAGCGGTCCTTGATACGCAGTATTTT
.	.	TRBJ2-7	TRBV20-1	CSASAVRGQLYEQYF	TGCAGTGCCTCCGCCGTGCGGGGACAGCTTTACGAGCAGTACTTC
.	few	TRBJ1-4	TRBV5-1	CASSLVPPRGNEKLFF	TGCGCCAGCAGCTTGGTTCCCCCTAGGGGTAATGAAAAACTGTTTTTT
.	.	TRBJ1-5	TRBV12-3/TRBV12-4	CASLMDGNQPQHF	TGTGCCAGCCTAATGGATGGCAATCAGCCCCAGCATTTT
.	.	TRBJ2-2	TRBV6-2/TRBV6-3	CASSEDSSNTGELFF	TGTGCCAGCAGCGAGGACAGTTCGAACACCGGGGAGCTGTTTTTT
.	few	TRBJ1-2	TRBV30	CAWSGDLSIVYGYTF	TGTGCCTGGAGTGGGGACTTAAGTATCGTCTATGGCTACACCTTC
.	.	TRBJ2-7	TRBV14	CASSQGHPPGTHF	TGTGCCAGCAGCCAAGGTCACCCCCCTGGGACCCACTTC
.	few	TRBJ2-3	TRBV5-5	CASSLVGSTDTQYF	TGTGCCAGCAGCTTGGTGGGGTCTACAGATACGCAGTATTTT